A single sample gave rise to the 27 T cell receptor beta chains below, sequenced in a study of blood T cells in healthy people across ages. With a J-beta primer mix and a sample-barcoded 5' primer, a second PCR ran roughly 6 to 11 cycles. MiXCR, applied by TCRdb to the 5' RACE reads, yields one record per CDR3 protein. The data contain a few hundred thousand distinct CDR3 sequences, 45% to 60% of them seen just once; the ten biggest clones take up over 40%. Source material: blood. The receptors shown here come from a man between 60 and 70 years old in good health.

Ten or more counts support this clonotype. The V call is TRBV20-1, the J call TRBJ2-1; TRBD2 matches 9 bases. With 8 bases clipped from V and 7 bases from J, the junction kept 9 bases outside the gene matches. The CDR3 is made up of 13 amino acids. In germline, CDR1 is DFQATT, CDR2 SNEGSKA (reference sequence). The chain's CDR3 is CSKAGGPGNEQFF. As DNA, the CDR3 is TGCAGTAAGGCGGGAGGGCCGGGTAATGAGCAGTTCTTC.

J is TRBJ2-1 and V is TRBV2; 13 bases fit TRBD2. Germline trimming cut 6 bases from V and 6 bases from J; bases unmatched to any gene: 5. This CDR3 contains 15 residues. The germline gives CDR1 SNHLY, CDR2 FYNNEI. The chain's CDR3 is CASSQTSGRLNEQFF. DNA for the CDR3: TGTGCCAGCAGCCAGACTAGCGGGAGGCTCAATGAGCAGTTCTTC.

The rearrangement links TRBV11-2 to TRBJ1-6; 7 bases align to TRBD1. V shed 11 bases and J 5 bases; nucleotides not matched to a gene: 6. The CDR3 extends over 13 amino acids. CDR1 is SGHAT, CDR2 FQNNGV, per germline. CDR3: CASQQGNNSPLHF. As DNA, the CDR3 is TGTGCCTCCCAACAGGGGAATAATTCACCCCTCCACTTT. Combining the CDR3 with reference TRBV11-2 and TRBJ1-6 gives the whole variable domain EAGVAQSPRYKIIEKRQSVAFWCNPISGHATLYWYQQILGQGPKLLIQFQNNGVVDDSQLPKDRFSAERLKGVDSTLKIQPAKLEDSAVYLCASQQGNNSPLHFGNGTRLTVT.

This rearrangement joins TRBV28 to TRBJ1-6; 9 nucleotides line up with TRBD1. Germline-derived CDR1 and CDR2 are MDHEN and SYDVKM. The CDR3 length is 13 residues. The trim removed 8 bases at V and 10 bases at J, leaving 6 bases unmatched. The CDR3 DNA sequence: TGTGCCAGCGGGGACAGGGTGTGGTCACCCCTCCACTTT. Encoded protein: CASGDRVWSPLHF.

CDR3 sequence: CSASREFRFETQYF. CDR3 in DNA: TGCAGTGCTAGCAGGGAGTTCAGGTTTGAGACCCAGTACTTC. The chain has TRBV20-1 and TRBJ2-7, with D perhaps matching TRBD1 or TRBD2 (5 bases each). The last part of the DNA fits TRBJ2-5 better; the J call may be wrong. Germline V gene sequence: CDR1 DFQATT, CDR2 SNEGSKA (reference sequence). This CDR3 comprises 14 residues.

CDR3 in DNA: TGTGCCAGCAGCTTAGGTAGCGGGAGGTACGAGCAGTACTTC. Translation: CASSLGSGRYEQYF. The chain combines TRBV7-9 with TRBJ2-7, with 10 nucleotides matching TRBD2. There are 14 residues in the CDR3. Germline assignment: CDR1 SEHNR and CDR2 FQNEAQ (reference sequence). Losses at the gene ends were 1 base for V and 4 bases for J; bases not matched to a gene: 1.

CDR3 amino acids: CATSGFGRGADTQYF. The CDR3 DNA is TGTGCCACCAGTGGTTTCGGCAGGGGGGCAGATACGCAGTATTTT. The J gene is TRBJ2-3, the V gene TRBV24-1, with D perhaps matching TRBD1 (7 bases). V gave up 5 bases and J gave up 4 bases, with 15 bases separating them. The CDR3 extends over 15 amino acids. CDR1 and CDR2 from the germline V gene are KGHDR and SFDVKD.

V gene TRBV30 combines with J gene TRBJ2-3; 9 bases agree with TRBD2. The V and J ends lost 0 bases and 4 bases, in that order; junction bases with no gene match: 5. The CDR3 consists of 15 residues. CDR1 is GTSNPN and CDR2 is SVGIG in the germline V gene (reference sequence). Here the CDR3 DNA reads TGTGCCTGGAGTGTCCCAGCGGGGGGATCAGATACGCAGTATTTT. Translation gives CAWSVPAGGSDTQYF. Filled out from reference TRBV30 and TRBJ2-3, the complete variable domain reads SQTIHQWPATLVQPVGSPLSLECTVEGTSNPNLYWYRQAAGRGLQLLFYSVGIGQISSEVPQNLSASRPQDRQFILSSKKLLLSDSGFYLCAWSVPAGGSDTQYFGPGTRLTVL.

The V and J genes are TRBV20-1 and TRBJ2-7; tentatively, D is TRBD1 (8 bases). The CDR3 is 14 residues long. Germline V gives CDR1 DFQATT, CDR2 SNEGSKA (reference sequence). V was shortened by 7 bases and J by 4 bases, with 20 bases between the two germline ends. CDR3 protein: CSVPHDRGGYEQYF. As DNA, the CDR3 is TGCAGTGTCCCGCATGACAGGGGAGGGTACGAGCAGTACTTC.

This clonotype was detected only a few times. This chain uses TRBV7-2 with TRBJ2-1, with D uncertain. V was shortened by 1 base and J by 4 bases, with 5 bases between the two germline ends. CDR3 length: 13 amino acids. In germline, CDR1 is SGHTA, CDR2 FQGNSA. CDR3 sequence (DNA): TGTGCCAGCAGCTTAGTAGGGTACAATGAGCAGTTCTTC. It translates to CASSLVGYNEQFF.

V is TRBV20-1 and J is TRBJ1-2; D perhaps matches TRBD1 (6 bases). CDR3 length: 15 residues. With 0 bases removed from V and 5 bases from J, the gap between germline ends came to 16 bases. CDR1 and CDR2 from the germline V gene are DFQATT and SNEGSKA (reference sequence). CDR3 DNA sequence: TGCAGTGCTAGAGACCCCATCGCAGGGGCGTATGGCTACACCTTC. Protein product: CSARDPIAGAYGYTF.

This rearrangement joins TRBV11-2 to TRBJ2-7; D uncertain. The CDR3 covers 14 residues. With 0 bases removed from V and 1 base from J, the gap between germline ends came to 7 bases. CDR1 is SGHAT, CDR2 FQNNGV, per germline. The CDR3 here is CASSLEEVSYEQYF. The DNA of the CDR3 is TGTGCCAGCAGCTTAGAAGAGGTGTCCTACGAGCAGTACTTC.

The chain couples TRBV20-1 to TRBJ2-1; 9 bases line up with TRBD1. Germline V gene data show CDR1 as DFQATT and CDR2 as SNEGSKA (reference sequence). The CDR3 extends over 14 amino acids. V shed 6 bases and J 5 bases; nucleotides not matched to a gene: 8. The CDR3 protein is CSANPGQGNNEQFF. DNA for the CDR3: TGCAGTGCAAACCCGGGACAGGGTAACAATGAGCAGTTCTTC.

The gene calls are TRBV20-1 and TRBJ2-1, with D possibly matching TRBD2 (6 bases). Germline V gives CDR1 DFQATT, CDR2 SNEGSKA (reference sequence). The CDR3 length is 14 residues. The V gene lost 5 bases and the J gene lost 1 base, with 12 bases spanning the gap. Written as DNA, the CDR3 is TGCAGTGCTTTCCTCGGGGGTTCCTACAATGAGCAGTTCTTC. Translated: CSAFLGGSYNEQFF.

In its sample, this clonotype was seen a few times. This sequence joins TRBV6-2 or TRBV6-3 and TRBJ2-3; 10 positions agree with TRBD2. V dropped 2 bases and J dropped 4; count of bases not matched to a gene: 3. Germline CDR1 and CDR2: MNHEY and SVGEGT. The CDR3 contains 15 residues. The chain's CDR3 is CASSYLAGAADTQYF. The DNA for the CDR3 is TGTGCCAGCAGTTACCTAGCGGGAGCAGCAGATACGCAGTATTTT.

This clonotype was seen more than once but under ten times. J is TRBJ2-6 and V is TRBV7-2; tentative D call: TRBD1 (5 bases). This CDR3 spans 17 amino acids. V shed 5 bases and J shed 0 bases, with 14 bases lying between them. The germline gives CDR1 SGHTA, CDR2 FQGNSA. The CDR3 is CASSPNPTASGANVLTF. CDR3 DNA: TGTGCCAGCAGCCCTAATCCGACAGCCTCTGGGGCCAACGTCCTGACTTTC. The variable domain in full, completed from reference TRBV7-2 and TRBJ2-6, reads GAGVSQSPSNKVTEKGKDVELRCDPISGHTALYWYRQSLGQGLEFLIYFQGNSAPDKSGLPSDRFSAERTGGSVSTLTIQRTQQEDSAVYLCASSPNPTASGANVLTFGAGSRLTVL.

This clonotype came up a few times. The chain combines TRBV29-1 with TRBJ2-6; D unresolved. CDR3 length: 14 residues. Trimming left V 5 bases short and J 2 bases short, with 10 bases between. Germline lookup yields CDR1 SQVTM and CDR2 ANQGSEA. In nucleotides, the CDR3 is TGCAGCGTTATTGACATCCCTGGGGCCAACGTCCTGACTTTC. It is translated as CSVIDIPGANVLTF.

This sequence joins TRBV29-1 and TRBJ2-7, with 7 bases that match TRBD2. The CDR3 runs to 16 residues. Germline-derived CDR1 and CDR2 are SQVTM and ANQGSEA. V dropped 4 bases and J dropped 0; count of bases not matched to a gene: 12. The DNA of the CDR3 is TGCAGCGTTGCGGGGGAGGGCAGGCAGAGCTCCTACGAGCAGTACTTC. It codes for CSVAGEGRQSSYEQYF.

The chain has TRBV12-3 or TRBV12-4 and TRBJ2-7; D unclear. Deletions cut 5 bases from V and 0 bases from J, with 17 bases between. CDR3 length: 16 residues. The CDR3 coding sequence is TGTGCCAGCAGTCCACGGATCTTCCCTAGCTCCTACGAGCAGTACTTC. Protein sequence: CASSPRIFPSSYEQYF.

This clonotype was seen a few times. The rearrangement uses TRBV20-1 and TRBJ2-1; the D gene is possibly TRBD2 (6 bases). The V end was cut by 4 bases, the J end by 6 bases, with 19 bases between. The germline gives CDR1 DFQATT, CDR2 SNEGSKA (reference sequence). This CDR3 is built from 15 residues. The CDR3 DNA sequence: TGCAGTGCTATCGAAACGGGGGTCCCACCCAATGAGCAGTTCTTC. It encodes CSAIETGVPPNEQFF.

V is TRBV11-2 and J is TRBJ2-1; TRBD2 is a possible D gene (5 bases). In germline, CDR1 is SGHAT, CDR2 FQNNGV. Trimming left V 1 base short and J 2 bases short, with 15 bases between. The CDR3 has 17 amino acids. The DNA for the CDR3 is TGTGCCAGCAGCTTAGTAGGGCTCGGTAGCGCCTACAATGAGCAGTTCTTC. It is translated as CASSLVGLGSAYNEQFF.

V is TRBV7-2 and J is TRBJ2-1, with D tentatively TRBD2 (7 bases). The V gene lost 4 bases and the J gene lost 8 bases, with 18 bases spanning the gap. The CDR3 has 15 amino acids. CDR1 and CDR2 from the germline V gene are SGHTA and FQGNSA. The CDR3 DNA is TGTGCCAGCAGCTCTAGGGGGGGGGGGTACGATGAGCAGTTCTTC. Amino acids: CASSSRGGGYDEQFF.

The rearrangement links TRBV15 to TRBJ1-1, with 7 positions matching TRBD1. CDR1 and CDR2 from the germline V gene are LNHNV and YYDKDF (reference sequence). The CDR3 contains 13 residues. J gave up 8 bases and V 4 bases, and 7 bases lay outside the gene matches. CDR3 sequence reads: CATSKGQAGEAFF. For the CDR3, the DNA is TGTGCCACCAGCAAAGGACAGGCGGGGGAAGCTTTCTTT.

This clonotype was picked up a small number of times. The chain employs TRBV5-1 and TRBJ2-7; D might be TRBD2 (6 bases). CDR3 length: 14 residues. Trimming removed 4 bases from V and 3 bases from J, with 14 bases in between. Germline V lookup: CDR1 SGHRS, CDR2 YFSETQ. CDR3 amino acids: CASSVEGRIYEQYF. CDR3 bases: TGCGCCAGCAGCGTGGAGGGACGGATCTACGAGCAGTACTTC.

This clonotype was observed a handful of times. This chain joins TRBV29-1 and TRBJ2-5, with 14 bases that match TRBD2. This CDR3 region has 14 residues. Germline assignment: CDR1 SQVTM and CDR2 ANQGSEA. V trimming: 8 bases; J trimming: 5 bases; junction bases outside the gene matches: 7. The CDR3 bases are TGCAGCCCCGGGACTAGCGGGAGTTGGGAGACCCAGTACTTC. Protein sequence: CSPGTSGSWETQYF.

The chain employs TRBV24-1 and TRBJ2-3, with D unresolved. Germline V lookup: CDR1 KGHDR, CDR2 SFDVKD. V shed 6 bases and J shed 3 bases, with 18 bases lying between them. The CDR3 consists of 16 residues. This CDR3 reads CATSSTGSPGTDTQYF. CDR3 nucleotide sequence: TGTGCCACCAGTTCTACCGGTAGCCCAGGAACAGATACGCAGTATTTT.

As to this clonotype: It may be a read error: a sequence one base away is much more abundant. In DNA form, the CDR3 reads TGTGCCAGCTCGACAAGGACTAGTCCCTACAATGAGCAGTACTTC. This gives the protein CASSTRTSPYNEQYF. The chain recombines TRBV18 with TRBJ2-7; 7 bases match TRBD2. The CDR3 totals 15 residues. Per germline, CDR1 KGHSH and CDR2 LQKENI. Germline trimming cut 6 bases from V and 7 bases from J; bases unmatched to any gene: 15. The whole variable domain, remainder taken from reference TRBV18 and TRBJ2-7, is NAGVMQNPRHLVRRRGQEARLRCSPMKGHSHVYWYRQLPEEGLKFMVYLQKENIIDESGMPKERFSAEFPKEGPSILRIQQVVRGDSAAYFCASSTRTSPYNEQYFGPGTRLTVT.